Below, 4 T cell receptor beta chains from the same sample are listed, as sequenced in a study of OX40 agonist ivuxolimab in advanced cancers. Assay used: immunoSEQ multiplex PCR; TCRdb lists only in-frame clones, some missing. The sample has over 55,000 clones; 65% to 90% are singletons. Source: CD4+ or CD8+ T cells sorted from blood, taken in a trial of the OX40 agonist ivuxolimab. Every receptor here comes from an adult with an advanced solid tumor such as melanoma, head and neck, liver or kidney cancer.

CDR3 residues: CASSQGGIEKLFF. The CDR3 DNA sequence: TGCGCCAGCAGCCAAGGTGGGATTGAAAAACTGTTTTTT. The genes are TRBV4-3 and TRBJ1-4; D gene unclear. The CDR3 covers 13 residues. Between the trimmed V and J ends, which lost 1 base and 7 bases, there was a span of 7 bases. Germline-derived CDR1 and CDR2 are LGHNA and YSLEER.

The CDR3 DNA reads as TGTGCCAGCAGCTTGTTCCAGGGGGCGACACCCTATGGCTACACCTTC. Translation gives CASSLFQGATPYGYTF. The chain recombines TRBV5-4 with TRBJ1-2, with 8 positions matching TRBD1. Germline lookup yields CDR1 SGHNT and CDR2 YYREEE (reference sequence). This CDR3 spans 16 amino acids. V lost 1 base and J lost 4; bases outside the gene matches: 9.

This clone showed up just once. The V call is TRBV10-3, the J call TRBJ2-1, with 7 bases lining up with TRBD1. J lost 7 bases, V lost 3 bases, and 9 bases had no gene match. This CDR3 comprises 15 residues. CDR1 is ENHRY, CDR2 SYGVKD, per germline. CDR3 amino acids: CAISDSRQGKNEQFF. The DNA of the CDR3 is TGTGCCATCAGTGATTCCCGACAGGGAAAAAATGAGCAGTTCTTC.

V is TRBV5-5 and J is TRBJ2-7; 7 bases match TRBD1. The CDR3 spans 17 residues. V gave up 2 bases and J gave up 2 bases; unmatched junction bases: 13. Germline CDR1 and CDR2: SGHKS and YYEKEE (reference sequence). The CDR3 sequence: CASSFQVLGQGAYEQYF. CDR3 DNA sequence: TGTGCCAGCAGCTTTCAGGTTTTAGGGCAGGGGGCCTACGAGCAGTACTTC. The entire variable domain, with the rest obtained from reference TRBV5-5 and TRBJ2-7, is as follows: DAGVTQSPTHLIKTRGQQVTLRCSPISGHKSVSWYQQVLGQGPQFIFQYYEKEERGRGNFPDRFSARQFPNYSSELNVNALLLGDSALYLCASSFQVLGQGAYEQYFGPGTRLTVT.